The 12 T cell receptor beta chains reported below all come from one sample, sequenced in a study of radiotherapy plus CTLA-4 blockade in lung cancer. Repertoires were generated with immunoSEQ multiplex PCR, while TCRdb's copy carries only in-frame clones and drops some. The repertoire has around 42,000 clones, roughly 60% of them found once; the top ten carry around a sixth. The sample was peripheral blood, taken from a patient treated with radiotherapy plus ipilimumab. The source is a human donor with non-small cell lung cancer who had a partial response to radiotherapy plus ipilimumab.

This chain links TRBV29-1 with TRBJ2-2, with D tentatively TRBD2 (5 bases). The V end lost 3 bases, the J end lost 1 base, and 6 bases lay between the germline ends. Germline-derived CDR1 and CDR2 are SQVTM and ANQGSEA. The length of the CDR3 is 13 residues. The CDR3, as DNA: TGCAGCGTTGACGGACTGAACACCGGGGAGCTGTTTTTT. Translation: CSVDGLNTGELFF.

The table lists this clone with a few counts. This chain joins TRBV5-5 and TRBJ2-7; 9 nucleotides line up with TRBD2. The CDR3 runs 13 residues. J was trimmed by 6 bases and V by 2 bases; bases with no gene match: 3. Germline loops: CDR1 SGHKS, CDR2 YYEKEE (reference sequence). The CDR3 DNA is TGTGCCAGCAGCTTTGCGGGAGGGCTCGAGCAGTACTTC. Protein sequence: CASSFAGGLEQYF. The full variable domain, with the rest looked up from reference TRBV5-5 and TRBJ2-7, is DAGVTQSPTHLIKTRGQQVTLRCSPISGHKSVSWYQQVLGQGPQFIFQYYEKEERGRGNFPDRFSARQFPNYSSELNVNALLLGDSALYLCASSFAGGLEQYFGPGTRLTVT.

Note on this clone: Additional DNA sequences in this sample encode the identical CDR3. The V gene is TRBV5-5, the J gene TRBJ1-2; 7 nucleotides match TRBD1. V dropped 2 bases and J dropped 0; count of bases not matched to a gene: 1. The length of the CDR3 is 14 residues. The germline V gene has CDR1 SGHKS and CDR2 YYEKEE (reference sequence). The CDR3 spells CASSLTGANYGYTF. The CDR3 nucleotides read TGTGCCAGCAGCTTAACAGGGGCTAACTATGGCTACACCTTC.

V usage is TRBV5-6 and J usage is TRBJ2-3, with TRBD2 identical over 7 bases. Germline trimming cut 5 bases from V and 4 bases from J; bases unmatched to any gene: 1. CDR3 size: 12 residues. Germline V lookup: CDR1 SGHDT, CDR2 YYEEEE. CDR3 residues: CASRAGADTQYF. In nucleotides, the CDR3 is TGTGCCAGCAGGGCGGGGGCAGATACGCAGTATTTT.

DNA of the CDR3: TGTGCCAGCAGGGCAGGGATAAACACTGAAGCTTTCTTT. Translation gives CASRAGINTEAFF. The chain joins TRBV6-1 to TRBJ1-1; a weak D match, TRBD1 (5 bases). V gave up 6 bases and J gave up 2 bases, with 10 bases separating them. Looked up from germline, CDR1 is MNHNS and CDR2 is SASEGT. The CDR3 spans 13 residues.

J is TRBJ2-7 and V is TRBV5-1, with 8 positions matching TRBD1. Germline V gene data show CDR1 as SGHRS and CDR2 as YFSETQ. With 4 bases clipped from V and 7 bases from J, the junction kept 13 bases outside the gene matches. This CDR3 has 15 residues. CDR3 nucleotide sequence: TGCGCCAGCAGCCCGCCGGGGGCAGGGGGCCGGGAGCAGTACTTC. This gives the protein CASSPPGAGGREQYF.

This chain links TRBV5-1 with TRBJ2-1, with 7 bases identical to TRBD2. Germline-derived CDR1 and CDR2 are SGHRS and YFSETQ. This CDR3 contains 15 residues. V lost 0 bases and J lost 0; bases outside the gene matches: 0. The CDR3 here is CASSLASGSYNEQFF. The CDR3 DNA follows: TGCGCCAGCAGCTTGGCTAGCGGCTCCTACAATGAGCAGTTCTTC.

This rearrangement joins TRBV5-5 to TRBJ1-2, with 7 bases fitting TRBD1. In germline, CDR1 is SGHKS, CDR2 YYEKEE (reference sequence). Trimming at V came to 3 bases and at J to 1 base, leaving 3 bases not matched to a gene. This CDR3 has 14 residues. The CDR3 is CASSSGDSNYGYTF. Here the CDR3 DNA reads TGTGCCAGCAGCTCCGGGGACAGTAACTATGGCTACACCTTC.

This chain links TRBV6-5 with TRBJ1-1; possibly TRBD1 for D (5 bases). Germline values: CDR1 MNHEY, CDR2 SVGAGI. The length of the CDR3 is 14 residues. V gave up 0 bases and J gave up 2 bases, with 7 bases separating them. The CDR3 spells CASSYSDRNTEAFF. CDR3 in DNA: TGTGCCAGCAGTTACTCAGACAGAAACACTGAAGCTTTCTTT.

The chain uses TRBV27 and TRBJ2-7, with D maybe TRBD1 (5 bases). Germline V lookup: CDR1 MNHEY, CDR2 SMNVEV (reference sequence). V lost 0 bases to trimming and J lost 3 bases, with 15 bases between them. CDR3 length equals 16 residues. The CDR3 DNA follows: TGTGCCAGCAGTTTATCTGCCGAGGACACTTTCTACGAGCAGTACTTC. This codes for CASSLSAEDTFYEQYF.

This clone was seen just once. The germline gene is not matched at one end of the junction; a read error may be the cause. The J gene is TRBJ2-1, the V gene TRBV6-1; TRBD1 matches at 7 bases. CDR1 and CDR2 (germline): MNHNS, SASEGT. CDR3 length: 14 residues. The CDR3 loop is CASTIGTVNNERFF. The CDR3 coding sequence is TGTGCCAGCACAATAGGGACAGTCAACAATGAGCGGTTCTTC.

This chain connects TRBV27 to TRBJ1-6; D ambiguous. From germline, CDR1 is MNHEY and CDR2 SMNVEV (reference sequence). CDR3 size: 16 residues. V lost 10 bases and J 7 bases, leaving 23 bases between the germline ends. CDR3 residues: CATHAGAGRGNSPLHF. DNA of the CDR3: TGTGCCACCCACGCGGGCGCTGGACGAGGGAATTCACCCCTCCACTTT.